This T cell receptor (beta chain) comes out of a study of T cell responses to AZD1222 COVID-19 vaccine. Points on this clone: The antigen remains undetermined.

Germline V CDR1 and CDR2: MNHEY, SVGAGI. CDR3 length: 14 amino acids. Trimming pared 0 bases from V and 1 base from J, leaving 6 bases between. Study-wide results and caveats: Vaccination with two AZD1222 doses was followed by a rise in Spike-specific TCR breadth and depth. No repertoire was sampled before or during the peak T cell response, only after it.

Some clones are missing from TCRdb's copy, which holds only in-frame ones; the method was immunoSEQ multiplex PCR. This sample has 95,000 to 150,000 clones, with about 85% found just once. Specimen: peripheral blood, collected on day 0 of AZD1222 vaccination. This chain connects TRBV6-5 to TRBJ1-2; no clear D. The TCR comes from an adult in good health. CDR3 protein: CASSYSQLNYGYTF. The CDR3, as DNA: TGTGCCAGCAGTTACTCACAACTTAACTATGGCTACACCTTC.